This TCR beta chain is drawn from a study of T-cell reconstitution after alpha-beta-depleted transplantation in children. Only a few counts were recorded for this clonotype. This sample's TCRbeta library carried unique molecular identifier barcodes. Each CDR3 protein gets one entry after TCRdb re-called the PCR reads with MiXCR. The sample includes 440,000 or so distinct CDR3 sequences, around 9.9% of them seen just once. The CDR3 is 13 residues long. Trimming removed 5 bases from V and 7 bases from J, with 12 bases in between. The sequences come from PBMCs from the stem cell graft donor, collected from the stem cell graft. The V gene is TRBV12-3 or TRBV12-4, the J gene TRBJ1-5; D is ambiguous. This receptor was identified in a human donor who donated a stem cell graft to a child with acute myeloid leukemia. CDR3 in amino acids: CASSPGPTQPQHF. CDR3 DNA: TGTGCCAGCAGTCCCGGACCCACCCAGCCCCAGCATTTT.